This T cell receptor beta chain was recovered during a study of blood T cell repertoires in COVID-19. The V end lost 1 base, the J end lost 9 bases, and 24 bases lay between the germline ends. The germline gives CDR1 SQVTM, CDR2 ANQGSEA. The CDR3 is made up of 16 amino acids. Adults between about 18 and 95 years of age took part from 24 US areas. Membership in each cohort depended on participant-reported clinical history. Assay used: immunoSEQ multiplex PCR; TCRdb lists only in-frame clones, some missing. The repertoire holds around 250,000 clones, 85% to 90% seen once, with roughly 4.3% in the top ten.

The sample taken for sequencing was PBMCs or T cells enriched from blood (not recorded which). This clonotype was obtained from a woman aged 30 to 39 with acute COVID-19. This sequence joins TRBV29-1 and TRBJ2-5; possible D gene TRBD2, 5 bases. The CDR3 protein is CSVEGTEDSKSGAQYF. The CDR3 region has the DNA TGCAGCGTTGAAGGAACGGAGGACTCCAAGAGTGGAGCCCAGTACTTC.